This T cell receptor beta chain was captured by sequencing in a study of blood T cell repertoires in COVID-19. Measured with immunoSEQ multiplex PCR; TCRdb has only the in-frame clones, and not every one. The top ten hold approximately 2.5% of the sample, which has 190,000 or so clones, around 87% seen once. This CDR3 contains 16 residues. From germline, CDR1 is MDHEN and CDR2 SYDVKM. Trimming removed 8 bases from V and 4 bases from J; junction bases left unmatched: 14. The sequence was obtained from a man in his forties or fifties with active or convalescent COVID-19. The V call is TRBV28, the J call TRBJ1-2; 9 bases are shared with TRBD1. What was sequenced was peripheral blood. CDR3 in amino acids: CASEAPGQGVGYGYTF. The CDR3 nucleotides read TGTGCCAGCGAAGCCCCGGGACAGGGAGTGGGCTATGGCTACACCTTC.